This TCR beta chain was captured in a study of metastatic and nonmetastatic thyroid tumors (dated by TCRdb to about 2020). About the investigation overall: The researchers compared repertoires between peripheral blood samples and tumor or nodule tissue samples from patients with malignant or benign thyroid disease. Paper-wide results and their limitations: TCR beta diversity was reported as significantly higher in malignant tumors than in benign nodules, in both blood and tumor samples.

None of the patients had been given any treatment before thyroid surgery. Patient clinical samples collected from about 2011 to 2018 were retrospectively analysed using T-cell receptor beta sequencing. Concerning this clone itself: Its cognate antigen has yet to be identified. It has no much larger one-base neighbor in the sample; base qualities were not kept.

The method behind the library was PCR. Sequencing instrument: Illumina HiSeq 4000. High-throughput sequencing was used to profile the TCR beta-chain CDR3 region of every patient. Turning to the authors' computational methods: A classifier to discriminate distant-metastatic papillary thyroid cancer patients was built from CDR3 differences across clinicopathological groups. The Shannon index was used to assess repertoire diversity, and the Morisita-Horn index was used to assess tumor-blood repertoire similarity. TCRdb reprocessing: public reads trimmed at Q25 with fastp, clones called with MiXCR, in-frame beta chains kept. The V and J calls were not made by the authors but by TCRdb's processing. The sample profile shows a few thousand clones; 35% of them were found once. The biggest ten clones account for roughly 28% of the sample. Trimming takes 4 bases from V and 6 bases from J, and the germline ends sit 6 bases apart. The CDR3 has 11 amino acids, counting the end cysteine and phenylalanine. Only CDR3 DNA remains: 33 bases, in frame from the first base.

The rearrangement joined TRBV12-3 or TRBV12-4 to TRBJ1-2; no D segment can be confidently identified. The sample was adjacent normal tissue. This clonotype originated in a female donor with papillary thyroid cancer or a benign thyroid nodule (not recorded which). Some clones in this sample may be carry-over from other donors' samples. The DNA sequence is as follows: TGTGCCAGCAGTTCCCGCCATGGCTACACCTTC. Its product reads: CASSSRHGYTF.